The next 17 T cell receptor beta chains were all read from a single sample in a study of blood T cell repertoires in COVID-19. Only in-frame clones appear in the TCRdb table, and some are missing; sequencing was by immunoSEQ multiplex PCR. This sample has around 57,000 clones, with about nine tenths found just once. The sequencing input was peripheral blood. The receptors come from a man aged 50 to 59 with active COVID-19.

The chain has TRBV7-2 and TRBJ2-7; the D gene is possibly TRBD2 (5 bases). The germline V gene encodes CDR1 SGHTA and CDR2 FQGNSA. V was shortened by 2 bases and J by 0 bases, with 11 bases between the two germline ends. CDR3 length: 15 residues. CDR3 DNA sequence: TGTGCCAGCAGCTTACCCGGGAAGAGCTCCTACGAGCAGTACTTC. Its protein is CASSLPGKSSYEQYF.

The count of this clone is one. The V and J genes are TRBV6-6 and TRBJ1-5; D is uncertain. CDR1 and CDR2 from the germline V gene are MNHNY and SVGAGI (reference sequence). V was pared by 2 bases and J by 8 bases, with 13 bases between. The CDR3 is 14 residues long. The CDR3 loop is CASSYNQANKPQHF. CDR3 bases: TGTGCCAGCAGTTACAATCAGGCAAACAAGCCCCAGCATTTT.

The chain carries TRBV11-2 and TRBJ1-4; no firm D call. V was cut by 1 base and J by 0 bases, with 6 bases left in between. This CDR3 spans 15 amino acids. In germline, CDR1 is SGHAT, CDR2 FQNNGV. CDR3 nucleotides: TGTGCCAGCAGCTTAGGGTTAGCAACTAATGAAAAACTGTTTTTT. Translated, it gives CASSLGLATNEKLFF.

This clone was observed a few times. This sample also contains other DNA sequences that code for the same CDR3. J is TRBJ2-7 and V is TRBV7-9, with a possible D match to TRBD2 (5 bases). Germline CDR1 is SEHNR and CDR2 is FQNEAQ (reference sequence). V was shortened by 3 bases and J by 2 bases, with 8 bases between the two germline ends. The CDR3 length is 13 residues. Written as DNA, the CDR3 is TGTGCCAGCAGCTTCCCCGGGGCCTACGAGCAGTACTTC. Protein: CASSFPGAYEQYF.

The chain joins TRBV7-2 to TRBJ2-5; 7 bases agree with TRBD1. The CDR3 length is 14 residues. The V and J ends lost 4 bases and 5 bases, in that order; junction bases with no gene match: 7. The germline gives CDR1 SGHTA, CDR2 FQGNSA. This CDR3 is CASSSPRQGETQYF. In DNA form, the CDR3 reads TGTGCCAGCAGCTCTCCAAGACAGGGTGAGACCCAGTACTTC.

This chain uses TRBV6-5 with TRBJ1-1, with 7 bases aligning to TRBD1. Germline values: CDR1 MNHEY, CDR2 SVGAGI. The V gene end was trimmed by 5 bases and the J gene end by 4 bases; junction bases not matched to a gene: 7. This CDR3 spans 14 amino acids. Here the CDR3 reads CASSPGTVTTEAFF. Written as DNA, the CDR3 is TGTGCCAGCAGTCCCGGGACAGTAACCACTGAAGCTTTCTTT.

The chain employs TRBV5-1 and TRBJ1-2, with D possibly TRBD1 on 5 matching bases. This CDR3 has 14 amino acids. V lost 7 bases and J 5 bases, leaving 18 bases between the germline ends. Germline CDR1 reads SGHRS; CDR2 reads YFSETQ. The CDR3 is CASSFSGVGYGYTF. Here the CDR3 DNA reads TGCGCCAGCTCGTTTTCGGGGGTCGGGTATGGCTACACCTTC.

V gene TRBV28 combines with J gene TRBJ1-6, with 8 bases fitting TRBD1. Germline lookup yields CDR1 MDHEN and CDR2 SYDVKM. This CDR3 contains 15 residues. The J segment lost 5 bases and the V segment lost 3 bases, leaving 3 bases of the junction unmatched. CDR3 sequence (DNA): TGTGCCAGCAGTTTGGGACAGGATGATAATTCACCCCTCCACTTT. Its protein is CASSLGQDDNSPLHF.

The chain combines TRBV5-4 with TRBJ2-5, with a weak D call TRBD1 (6 bases). The V and J ends lost 5 bases and 1 base respectively, with 12 bases between them. This CDR3 region has 14 residues. Per the germline V gene, CDR1 is SGHNT and CDR2 is YYREEE (reference sequence). The DNA of the CDR3 is TGTGCCAGCAGTTTACGGACAGCCCAAGAGACCCAGTACTTC. Translated, it gives CASSLRTAQETQYF. Full variable domain (outside the CDR3, taken from reference TRBV5-4 and TRBJ2-5): ETGVTQSPTHLIKTRGQQVTLRCSSQSGHNTVSWYQQALGQGPQFIFQYYREEENGRGNFPPRFSGLQFPNYSSELNVNALELDDSALYLCASSLRTAQETQYFGPGTRLLVL.

This chain connects TRBV24-1 to TRBJ2-5; 9 bases match TRBD1. The trim removed 7 bases at V and 1 base at J, leaving 9 bases unmatched. Germline values: CDR1 KGHDR, CDR2 SFDVKD. This CDR3 contains 16 residues. The CDR3 reads CATSNPGTGIQETQYF. For the CDR3, the DNA is TGTGCCACCAGCAACCCCGGGACAGGGATCCAAGAGACCCAGTACTTC.

V gene TRBV4-3 combines with J gene TRBJ2-5; the D gene is possibly TRBD1 (5 bases). Trimming removed 0 bases from V and 7 bases from J, with 12 bases in between. Germline lookup yields CDR1 LGHNA and CDR2 YSLEER. There are 14 residues in the CDR3. The CDR3 sequence is CASSQDFQGRTQYF. The CDR3 nucleotides read TGCGCCAGCAGCCAAGACTTCCAGGGAAGGACCCAGTACTTC.

The chain joins TRBV6-2 or TRBV6-3 to TRBJ1-2; D gene uncertain. Germline CDR1 and CDR2: MNHEY and SVGEGT. V was clipped by 2 bases and J by 5 bases, with 9 bases between them. The CDR3 is 13 residues long. CDR3 sequence: CASSYEGRYGYTF. The DNA of the CDR3 is TGTGCCAGCAGTTACGAAGGGAGGTATGGCTACACCTTC.

This clone was counted once. CDR3 loop: CASSTGTGVDTQYF. In nucleotides, the CDR3 is TGTGCCAGCAGTACCGGGACAGGGGTAGATACGCAGTATTTT. The V gene is TRBV6-1, the J gene TRBJ2-3, with TRBD1 identical over 10 bases. In germline, CDR1 is MNHNS, CDR2 SASEGT. The CDR3 contains 14 residues. The V and J ends lost 5 bases and 5 bases, in that order; junction bases with no gene match: 4.

The V gene is TRBV2, the J gene TRBJ2-7, with D possibly TRBD1 on 5 matching bases. Trimming cost V 8 bases and J 3 bases, with 14 bases left between them. The CDR3 runs 13 residues. Germline V CDR1 and CDR2: SNHLY, FYNNEI. The CDR3 nucleotides are TGTGCCAGCCAGGCAGGGTGGGTCTACGAGCAGTACTTC. It specifies CASQAGWVYEQYF.

The chain recombines TRBV30 with TRBJ2-5; tentative D call: TRBD2 (6 bases). CDR3 length: 13 residues. The V gene's germline CDR1 is GTSNPN and CDR2 SVGIG (reference sequence). The V and J ends lost 2 bases and 3 bases respectively, with 10 bases between them. CDR3 nucleotide sequence: TGTGCCTGGAGTCGGGACTCAAAAGAGACCCAGTACTTC. The encoded protein is CAWSRDSKETQYF.

The chain carries TRBV2 and TRBJ1-5; TRBD1 agrees at 8 bases. The CDR3 loop spans 15 amino acids. The V and J ends lost 4 bases and 7 bases, in that order; junction bases with no gene match: 9. Germline CDR1 is SNHLY and CDR2 is FYNNEI. The CDR3 region has the DNA TGTGCCAGCAGTGGACAGGGGCGAGGGAAACAGCCCCAGCATTTT. This translates into CASSGQGRGKQPQHF. Looking up the rest from reference TRBV2 and TRBJ1-5 gives the full variable domain: EPEVTQTPSHQVTQMGQEVILRCVPISNHLYFYWYRQILGQKVEFLVSFYNNEISEKSEIFDDQFSVERPDGSNFTLKIRSTKLEDSAMYFCASSGQGRGKQPQHFGDGTRLSIL.

The chain couples TRBV2 to TRBJ2-4; D is unresolved. Germline V gives CDR1 SNHLY, CDR2 FYNNEI. The CDR3 loop spans 13 amino acids. V dropped 1 base and J dropped 7 bases, with 8 bases sitting between them. The CDR3 nucleotides are TGTGCCAGCAGTGAAGAGATCGGGAACATTCAGTACTTC. Translating it yields CASSEEIGNIQYF.